This TCR beta chain was sequenced for a study of somatic mutations in cytotoxic T cells in rheumatoid arthritis. Whole-study context: Sorted by flow to nearly 100% purity were some V beta antibody-stained T-cell populations, including V beta1+ cells sequenced for TCRB.

This clone was seen more than once but under ten times. Its target is not known. TCRdb's table, derived via immunoSEQ multiplex PCR, lists solely in-frame clones and lacks some. The sample holds more than 10,000 clones; 70% to 90% are singletons and the top ten take about 1%. CDR3 length: 17 residues. Germline-derived CDR1 and CDR2 are MDHEN and SYDVKM. J lost 0 bases, V lost 6 bases, and 10 bases had no gene match. Study-level findings and limits: Nothing was done to adjust for multiple comparisons when TRBV07 showed up slightly less in rheumatoid arthritis patients. Age was associated with higher CD8+ clonality in rheumatoid arthritis patients, not in healthy controls. Over 20% of CD8+ cells belonged to the largest CD8+ clone in about an eighth of the 65 patients.

The chain recombines TRBV28 with TRBJ2-2; TRBD1 matches at 7 bases. The sequence was collected from a woman younger than 30 with rheumatoid arthritis. The specimen sequenced was CD4+ T cells sorted from blood. The CDR3 DNA is TGTGCCAGCAGGGGAACTGACAGGGTGACGAACACCGGGGAGCTGTTTTTT. Its protein is CASRGTDRVTNTGELFF. Full variable domain (outside the CDR3, taken from reference TRBV28 and TRBJ2-2): DVKVTQSSRYLVKRTGEKVFLECVQDMDHENMFWYRQDPGLGLRLIYFSYDVKMKEKGDIPEGYSVSREKKERFSLILESASTNQTSMYLCASRGTDRVTNTGELFFGEGSRLTVL.